Many counts were recorded for the clone carrying this T cell receptor (beta chain). Its specificity is unknown. CDR3 length equals 13 residues. Germline lookup yields CDR1 SNHLY and CDR2 FYNNEI. V was trimmed by 6 bases and J by 0 bases, leaving 8 bases between them. Time point: newly diagnosed GD, antithyroid drugs for less than 3 months. Following extraction of RNA from PBMCs, that RNA was used to make the TCR library. This sample was taken from a study of regulatory T cells in long-lasting Graves disease. Broader study findings: Persistent disease preferred TRBV28, TRBJ1-2 and TRBJ2-5.

For TCR beta, libraries came from iRepertoire HTBI primers and Arm-PCR of CDR3 regions. In the study's own analysis: The identification of 62 TRBV and roughly 14 TRBJ segments was made across samples. TCRdb passed the multiplex PCR reads through MiXCR, listing each CDR3 protein once. The V and J calls and clone size come from TCRdb's table, not from the authors' own analysis. Here the sample spans over 200,000 distinct CDR3 sequences, 15% to 20% being singletons. The data also belong to a second study, concerning T cells in Graves' hyperthyroidism and ophthalmopathy.

The TCR comes from a woman in her 30s with Graves disease. Sequenced here: peripheral blood mononuclear cells (PBMCs), sampled at new diagnosis, from a patient treated with antithyroid drugs. The chain is built from TRBV2 and TRBJ1-1; no firm D call. CDR3 DNA: TGTGCCAGCAGCCCGAGGATGAACACTGAAGCTTTCTTT. This codes for CASSPRMNTEAFF.